The sample holds a few counts of the clone carrying this T cell receptor beta chain. The sample originates from a study of cytomegalovirus exposure and HLA in healthy donors. Primers included in the PCR were 60 Vbeta and 13 Jbeta primers. Data came from immunoSEQ multiplex PCR; TCRdb stores just in-frame clones and leaves some out. This sample carries 42,000 or so clones, 50% to 55% of them seen once, and the ten largest clones take around 10%. The receptor was derived from a human donor in good health. Input material: PBMCs.

The CDR3 nucleotides are TGTGCCAGCAGCGCCGGACTAGCTTTATACGAGCAGTACTTC. This translates into CASSAGLALYEQYF. The chain uses TRBV9 and TRBJ2-5; TRBD2 matches 8 bases. The DNA end lines up better with TRBJ2-7; the J call may be wrong. Germline assignment: CDR1 SGDLS and CDR2 YYNGEE. CDR3 length: 14 residues.